Described below is a single TCR beta chain sequence and its context. What it binds is not known. The data belong to a study of radiotherapy plus CTLA-4 blockade in lung cancer. Study details: Of the patients, roughly 20% showed objective responses and about 30% attained disease control. Overall study results and limits: Researchers report tumor-derived TCR clones expanding in blood after radiotherapy plus ipilimumab.

Using immunoSEQ multiplex PCR, the repertoire was profiled, and TCRdb retains in-frame clones only, with some absent. The table has 110,000 or so clones, more than 65% seen once. CDR3 length: 18 amino acids. Germline V gene data show CDR1 as SEHNR and CDR2 as FQNEAQ (reference sequence). Between the trimmed V and J ends, which lost 5 bases and 2 bases, there was a span of 25 bases. The V gene is TRBV7-9, the J gene TRBJ2-7; D may be TRBD1 (6 bases). Sequenced material: peripheral blood, taken from a patient treated with radiotherapy plus ipilimumab. The TCR originated in a human donor with non-small cell lung cancer who had a partial response to radiotherapy plus ipilimumab. The CDR3 is CASSLPTGRTASTYEQYF. The CDR3 region has the DNA TGTGCCAGCAGCCTACCTACGGGCCGGACAGCTAGTACCTACGAGCAGTACTTC.